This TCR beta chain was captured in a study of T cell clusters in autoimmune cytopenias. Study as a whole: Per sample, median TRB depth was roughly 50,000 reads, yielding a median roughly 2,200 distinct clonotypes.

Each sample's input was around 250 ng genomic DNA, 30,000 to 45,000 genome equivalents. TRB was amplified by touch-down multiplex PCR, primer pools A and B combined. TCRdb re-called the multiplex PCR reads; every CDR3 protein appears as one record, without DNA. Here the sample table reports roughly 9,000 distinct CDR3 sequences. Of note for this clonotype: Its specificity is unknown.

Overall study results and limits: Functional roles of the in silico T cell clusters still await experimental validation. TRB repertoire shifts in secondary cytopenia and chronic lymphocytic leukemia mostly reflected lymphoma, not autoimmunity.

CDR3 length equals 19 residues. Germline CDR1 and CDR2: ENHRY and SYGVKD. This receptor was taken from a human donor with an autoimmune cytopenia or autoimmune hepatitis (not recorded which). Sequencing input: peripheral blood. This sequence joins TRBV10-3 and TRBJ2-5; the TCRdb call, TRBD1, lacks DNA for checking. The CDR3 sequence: CAISESIGTGGAGGETQYF.